One and the same sample provided the 22 T cell receptor beta chains below, sequenced in a study of cytomegalovirus exposure and HLA in healthy donors. PCR was performed using 60 Vbeta and 13 Jbeta primers. TCRdb's copy holds only in-frame clones and misses some; the assay was immunoSEQ multiplex PCR. The repertoire consists of over 50,000 clones, with 70% to 85% occurring once and the leading ten covering 1.5% to 2%. Sequencing used PBMCs. The receptors come from a man aged 35 to 55 in good health and CMV-seronegative.

The V call is TRBV10-3, the J call TRBJ1-1; 9 bases are a match to TRBD1. Germline V lookup: CDR1 ENHRY, CDR2 SYGVKD. J lost 6 bases, V lost 4 bases, and 3 bases had no gene match. This CDR3 has 13 amino acids. The CDR3 loop is CAISGTGVSEAFF. The CDR3 bases are TGTGCCATCAGTGGGACAGGGGTCTCTGAAGCTTTCTTT.

The chain has TRBV30 and TRBJ2-5, with D tentatively TRBD2 (7 bases). The length of the CDR3 is 14 residues. Looked up from germline, CDR1 is GTSNPN and CDR2 is SVGIG (reference sequence). Trimming removed 2 bases at V and 7 bases at J, with 17 bases between. In DNA form, the CDR3 reads TGTGCCTGGAGTAGTGGCGGGGGCCTGGGGACCCAGTACTTC. This translates into CAWSSGGGLGTQYF.

This clone was recorded only once. V and J are TRBV9 and TRBJ2-5; the match to TRBD2 covers 9 bases. V lost 0 bases to trimming and J lost 2 bases; unmatched junction nucleotides: 5. Germline assignment: CDR1 SGDLS and CDR2 YYNGEE. The CDR3 is 16 residues long. CDR3 in DNA: TGTGCCAGCAGCGTAGCTCCAGCGGGGGGACAAGAGACCCAGTACTTC. Translated: CASSVAPAGGQETQYF.

The J gene is TRBJ2-1, the V gene TRBV2; TRBD2 aligns across 14 bases. Germline V gives CDR1 SNHLY, CDR2 FYNNEI. J lost 7 bases, V lost 7 bases, and 3 bases had no gene match. The CDR3 spans 14 residues. CDR3 sequence (DNA): TGTGCCAGCACTGGACTAGCGGGGGGTAATGAGCAGTTCTTC. As protein: CASTGLAGGNEQFF.

The chain recombines TRBV25-1 with TRBJ2-1; D is possibly TRBD2 (5 bases). The V end was cut by 2 bases, the J end by 9 bases, with 11 bases between. The CDR3 is 13 residues long. Germline CDR1 is MGHDK and CDR2 is SYGVNS. The CDR3 loop is CASSEETIGEQFF. Written as DNA, the CDR3 is TGTGCCAGCAGTGAAGAGACTATTGGTGAGCAGTTCTTC. Full variable domain (outside the CDR3, taken from reference TRBV25-1 and TRBJ2-1): EADIYQTPRYLVIGTGKKITLECSQTMGHDKMYWYQQDPGMELHLIHYSYGVNSTEKGDLSSESTVSRIRTEHFPLTLESARPSHTSQYLCASSEETIGEQFFGPGTRLTVL.

The chain employs TRBV30 and TRBJ2-5, with 7 nucleotides matching TRBD1. The V gene end was trimmed by 5 bases and the J gene end by 1 base; junction bases not matched to a gene: 1. Germline V gives CDR1 GTSNPN, CDR2 SVGIG (reference sequence). The CDR3 runs 12 residues. The CDR3 reads CAWGQAQETQYF. For the CDR3, the DNA is TGTGCCTGGGGACAGGCCCAAGAGACCCAGTACTTC.

The rearrangement uses TRBV6-5 and TRBJ2-1; possibly TRBD1 for D (6 bases). Trimming removed 2 bases from V and 15 bases from J, with 17 bases in between. This CDR3 contains 13 residues. From germline, CDR1 is MNHEY and CDR2 SVGAGI. This chain's CDR3 is CASSYARNRDRFF. The CDR3 nucleotides read TGTGCCAGCAGTTACGCCCGGAACAGGGATCGGTTCTTC.

This clone was found a few times. The V call is TRBV5-5, the J call TRBJ1-1; tentative D call: TRBD1 (5 bases). The germline V and J ends were trimmed by 3 bases and 7 bases, with 13 bases remaining between them. The germline CDR1 and CDR2 sequences are SGHKS and YYEKEE (reference sequence). The CDR3 extends over 13 amino acids. In DNA, the CDR3 is TGTGCCAGCAGCTCCACTACAGGAGTTGAAGCTTTCTTT. Its protein is CASSSTTGVEAFF.

The chain is built from TRBV27 and TRBJ1-1; 9 bases are a match to TRBD1. The CDR3 length is 16 residues. Per germline, CDR1 MNHEY and CDR2 SMNVEV (reference sequence). The junction had 7 bases not matched to a gene; V was cut back by 5 bases and J by 0 bases. The chain's CDR3 is CASSPGTGILNTEAFF. CDR3 nucleotide sequence: TGTGCCAGCAGTCCAGGGACAGGGATATTGAACACTGAAGCTTTCTTT.

The chain couples TRBV5-4 to TRBJ2-2, with 7 nucleotides matching TRBD1. CDR1 is SGHNT and CDR2 is YYREEE in the germline V gene (reference sequence). V shed 1 base and J 3 bases; nucleotides not matched to a gene: 3. CDR3 length: 15 amino acids. CDR3 sequence (DNA): TGTGCCAGCAGCTTGAGGCAGGGGGACACCGGGGAGCTGTTTTTT. It codes for CASSLRQGDTGELFF. Complete variable domain (other parts from reference TRBV5-4 and TRBJ2-2): ETGVTQSPTHLIKTRGQQVTLRCSSQSGHNTVSWYQQALGQGPQFIFQYYREEENGRGNFPPRFSGLQFPNYSSELNVNALELDDSALYLCASSLRQGDTGELFFGEGSRLTVL.

Worth noting for this clone: The CDR3 ends on some other residue instead of the conserved phenylalanine or tryptophan, so this is likely a read error. The rearrangement links TRBV5-4 to TRBJ1-2; 7 nucleotides align to TRBD1. The CDR3 has 16 amino acids. Germline V gene data show CDR1 as SGHNT and CDR2 as YYREEE (reference sequence). After removal of 0 bases from V and 0 bases from J, the junction contained 5 bases not matched to a gene. This chain's CDR3 is CASSLGAGTANYGYTL. The CDR3 DNA reads as TGTGCCAGCAGCTTGGGTGCCGGGACAGCTAACTATGGCTACACCCTC.

This clone was observed a single time. J is TRBJ2-1 and V is TRBV13; 7 nucleotides agree with TRBD2. This CDR3 region has 17 residues. Per the germline V gene, CDR1 is PRHDT and CDR2 is FYEKMQ (reference sequence). The V gene end was trimmed by 1 base and the J gene end by 2 bases; junction bases not matched to a gene: 8. The CDR3 sequence is CASSLEGEAGAYNEQFF. DNA for the CDR3: TGTGCCAGCAGCTTAGAGGGAGAGGCGGGAGCCTACAATGAGCAGTTCTTC.

The chain has TRBV5-1 and TRBJ2-5; TRBD2 is a possible D gene (6 bases). The CDR3 spans 16 residues. Trimming pared 0 bases from V and 4 bases from J, leaving 16 bases between. CDR1 is SGHRS, CDR2 YFSETQ, per germline. For the CDR3, the DNA is TGCGCCAGCAGCTTGGTCGGGGTGGCGGGGCCAGAGACCCAGTACTTC. Protein product: CASSLVGVAGPETQYF.

The chain recombines TRBV5-5 with TRBJ1-1; perhaps TRBD1 as D (6 bases). CDR1 SGHKS and CDR2 YYEKEE come from the germline V gene (reference sequence). The length of the CDR3 is 17 residues. V dropped 4 bases and J dropped 1 base, with 20 bases sitting between them. The CDR3 nucleotides read TGTGCCAGCAGCCCGGGGGGTATTTACAGGGCGAACACTGAAGCTTTCTTT. This gives the protein CASSPGGIYRANTEAFF.

The V call is TRBV5-1, the J call TRBJ2-2; 7 bases fit TRBD1. The CDR3 is 14 residues long. CDR1 is SGHRS, CDR2 YFSETQ, per germline. The V gene end was trimmed by 3 bases and the J gene end by 4 bases; junction bases not matched to a gene: 3. The CDR3 region has the DNA TGCGCCAGCAGCTACAGGGGCGGCACCGGGGAGCTGTTTTTT. Its protein is CASSYRGGTGELFF.

The rearrangement joins TRBV11-3 to TRBJ2-3; the D gene is possibly TRBD2 (5 bases). V was clipped by 2 bases and J by 6 bases, with 6 bases between them. Germline V gene data show CDR1 as SGHNT and CDR2 as YENEEA. The CDR3 runs to 12 residues. This CDR3 reads CASSLSGDTQYF. CDR3 in DNA: TGTGCCAGCAGCTTATCGGGGGATACGCAGTATTTT. The full variable domain, in which reference TRBV11-3 and TRBJ2-3 provide the parts outside the CDR3, is EAGVVQSPRYKIIEKKQPVAFWCNPISGHNTLYWYLQNLGQGPELLIRYENEEAVDDSQLPKDRFSAERLKGVDSTLKIQPAELGDSAVYLCASSLSGDTQYFGPGTRLTVL.

The chain employs TRBV30 and TRBJ1-2, with 10 nucleotides matching TRBD1. The CDR3 covers 15 residues. The V gene's germline CDR1 is GTSNPN and CDR2 SVGIG (reference sequence). With 1 base clipped from V and 2 bases from J, the junction kept 4 bases outside the gene matches. The CDR3 loop is CAWSADRGHNYGYTF. CDR3 DNA sequence: TGTGCCTGGAGTGCCGACAGGGGGCACAACTATGGCTACACCTTC.

The chain links TRBV18 to TRBJ1-2, with D perhaps matching TRBD1 (5 bases). This CDR3 is 16 amino acids long. Trimming removed 2 bases at V and 4 bases at J, with 17 bases between. Germline lookup yields CDR1 KGHSH and CDR2 LQKENI. CDR3 DNA: TGTGCCAGCTCACCATTGCCAGGACACCCCCTCTATGGCTACACCTTC. Its translation: CASSPLPGHPLYGYTF.

The chain carries TRBV10-3 and TRBJ2-5; 11 bases are shared with TRBD2. Germline assignment: CDR1 ENHRY and CDR2 SYGVKD. The CDR3 sequence is 18 residues long. J gave up 2 bases and V 2 bases, and 10 bases lay outside the gene matches. CDR3 amino acids: CAISEASGGPDRQETQYF. CDR3 in DNA: TGTGCCATCAGTGAGGCTAGCGGGGGGCCGGACCGTCAAGAGACCCAGTACTTC.

The chain has TRBV7-8 and TRBJ2-3; 11 bases match TRBD2. This CDR3 is built from 20 residues. J lost 5 bases, V lost 7 bases, and 23 bases had no gene match. Germline V gene lookup returns CDR1 SGHVS and CDR2 FQNEAQ. CDR3 protein: CASNLARGIYSGGAEDTQYF. CDR3 bases: TGTGCCAGCAACCTAGCTCGGGGAATTTATAGCGGGGGGGCCGAAGATACGCAGTATTTT. Combining the CDR3 with reference TRBV7-8 and TRBJ2-3 gives the whole variable domain GAGVSQSPRYKVAKRGQDVALRCDPISGHVSLFWYQQALGQGPEFLTYFQNEAQLDKSGLPSDRFFAERPEGSVSTLKIQRTQQEDSAVYLCASNLARGIYSGGAEDTQYFGPGTRLTVL.

The V gene is TRBV7-8, the J gene TRBJ2-2; 9 bases match TRBD1. The CDR3 extends over 15 amino acids. Germline V lookup: CDR1 SGHVS, CDR2 FQNEAQ. The V and J ends lost 1 base and 3 bases, in that order; junction bases with no gene match: 0. CDR3: CASSLGQGDTGELFF. The CDR3 coding sequence is TGTGCCAGCAGCTTAGGACAGGGGGACACCGGGGAGCTGTTTTTT. Full variable domain (rest looked up from reference TRBV7-8 and TRBJ2-2): GAGVSQSPRYKVAKRGQDVALRCDPISGHVSLFWYQQALGQGPEFLTYFQNEAQLDKSGLPSDRFFAERPEGSVSTLKIQRTQQEDSAVYLCASSLGQGDTGELFFGEGSRLTVL.

This chain joins TRBV27 and TRBJ1-2; 9 bases are a match to TRBD1. This CDR3 comprises 15 residues. Trimming at V came to 6 bases and at J to 4 bases, leaving 9 bases not matched to a gene. Germline-derived CDR1 and CDR2 are MNHEY and SMNVEV (reference sequence). CDR3 coding DNA: TGTGCCAGCAGCCTTTCCAAGACAGGGGGCTATGGCTACACCTTC. It is translated as CASSLSKTGGYGYTF.